The subject of this entry is one TCR beta chain. The source of the sample is a study of cytomegalovirus exposure and HLA in healthy donors. PCR primers comprised 60 Vbeta and 13 Jbeta primers. Only in-frame clones appear in the TCRdb table, and some are missing; sequencing was by immunoSEQ multiplex PCR. The table has more than 110,000 clones, 60% to 85% seen once; the top ten hold 2.5% to 3.5%. Germline CDR1 is MNHNS and CDR2 is SASEGT. The CDR3 loop spans 11 amino acids. V was cut by 4 bases and J by 13 bases, with 11 bases left in between. The sequencing input was PBMCs. The clonotype was recovered from a male donor in good health and CMV-seronegative. The chain combines TRBV6-1 with TRBJ2-4; D might be TRBD1 (6 bases). CDR3: CASSVGQLQYF. The CDR3, as DNA: TGTGCCAGCAGTGTTGGACAGCTCCAGTACTTC.